This TCR beta chain was sequenced during a study of blood T cell repertoires in COVID-19. The wider study: Specimens from acute and convalescent COVID-19 originated in the United States, Italy and Spain. PBMCs, B-cell-depleted T cells, or T cells were the source of the cDNA or gDNA that made up the material.

How the authors handled the data: Estimation of nucleated cell counts was performed using reference gene primer amplification. Sequencing was performed with immunoSEQ multiplex PCR; in TCRdb, only in-frame clones are kept and a portion is missing. The V and J calls and clone size were taken over from that table, and D and trimming were inferred from the DNA. The sample lists just over 60,000 clones; around 80% were seen once. CDR3 length equals 14 residues. The germline V gene encodes CDR1 KGHSH and CDR2 LQKENI. V was clipped by 6 bases and J by 7 bases, with 18 bases between them. This clonotype originated in a man in his fifties or sixties with acute or convalescent COVID-19. Material for sequencing was peripheral blood. V usage is TRBV18 and J usage is TRBJ1-1, with D maybe TRBD1 (6 bases). In DNA form, the CDR3 reads TGTGCCAGCTCCGAACTAGGGGGTACAAATGAAGCTTTCTTT. Its protein is CASSELGGTNEAFF.